The entry below gives a single T cell receptor (beta chain) sequence along with its context. The source of the sample is a study of blood T cell repertoires in COVID-19. Generated by immunoSEQ multiplex PCR, the TCRdb table keeps only in-frame clones and is missing some. The table lists about 80,000 clones, about 78% of them singletons. Trimming took 6 bases from V and 0 from J; bases not matched to a gene: 8. From germline, CDR1 is SQVTM and CDR2 ANQGSEA. The CDR3 totals 17 residues. Sequenced material: peripheral blood. The chain has TRBV29-1 and TRBJ2-2; 12 bases are a match to TRBD2. The receptor's source is a human donor in a cohort sampled during active COVID-19. CDR3 amino acids: CSVAGLAGPTNTGELFF. CDR3 nucleotide sequence: TGCAGCGTCGCTGGACTAGCGGGACCAACGAACACCGGGGAGCTGTTTTTT.